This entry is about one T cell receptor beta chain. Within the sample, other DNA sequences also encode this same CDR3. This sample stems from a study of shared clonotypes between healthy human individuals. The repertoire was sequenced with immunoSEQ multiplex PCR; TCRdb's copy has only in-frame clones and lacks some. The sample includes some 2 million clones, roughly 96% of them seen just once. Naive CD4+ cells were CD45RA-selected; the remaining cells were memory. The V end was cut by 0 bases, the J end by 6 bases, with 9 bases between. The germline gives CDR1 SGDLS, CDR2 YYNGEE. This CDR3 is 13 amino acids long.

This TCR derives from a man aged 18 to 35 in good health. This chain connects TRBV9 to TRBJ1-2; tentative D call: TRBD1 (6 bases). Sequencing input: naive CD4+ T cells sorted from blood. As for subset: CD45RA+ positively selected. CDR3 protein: CASSVVEGDGYTF. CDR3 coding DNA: TGTGCCAGCAGCGTAGTAGAGGGGGATGGCTACACCTTC.